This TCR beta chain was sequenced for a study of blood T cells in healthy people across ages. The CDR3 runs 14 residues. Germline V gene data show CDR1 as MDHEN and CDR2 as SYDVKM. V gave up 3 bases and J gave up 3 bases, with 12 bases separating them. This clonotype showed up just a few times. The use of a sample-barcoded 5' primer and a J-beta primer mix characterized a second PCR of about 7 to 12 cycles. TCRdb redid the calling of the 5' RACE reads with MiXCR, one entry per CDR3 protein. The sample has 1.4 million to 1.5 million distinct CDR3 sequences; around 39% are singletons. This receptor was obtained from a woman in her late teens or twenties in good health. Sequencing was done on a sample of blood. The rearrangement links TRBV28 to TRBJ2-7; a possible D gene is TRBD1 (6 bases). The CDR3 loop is CASSLPTGHYEQYF. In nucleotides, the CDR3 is TGTGCCAGCAGTTTGCCGACAGGCCACTACGAGCAGTACTTC.